A single sample is the source of the 9 T cell receptor beta chains below, sequenced in a study of metastatic and nonmetastatic thyroid tumors. Not a single patient had been given any form of treatment at any point before undergoing thyroid surgery. TCRdb re-called the PCR reads through MiXCR. The sample consists of 12,000 or so clones, approximately 23% of them appearing once. Sequenced: adjacent normal tissue. The source is a female donor with papillary thyroid cancer or a benign thyroid nodule (not recorded which). Some clones in this sample may be carry-over from other donors' samples.

This clone was seen a few times. The chain joins TRBV10-3 to TRBJ2-7, with a possible D match to TRBD1 (5 bases). The CDR3 runs to 14 residues. The germline V gene encodes CDR1 ENHRY and CDR2 SYGVKD. Trimming pared 5 bases from V and 0 bases from J, leaving 11 bases between. The CDR3 sequence is CAISPGQSSYEQYF. DNA of the CDR3: TGTGCCATCAGTCCAGGGCAGAGCTCCTACGAGCAGTACTTC.

This clone was observed at least ten times. This chain uses TRBV10-2 with TRBJ2-1, with 9 bases lining up with TRBD2. The CDR3 is made up of 13 amino acids. Germline loops: CDR1 WSHSY, CDR2 SAAADI. Trimming took 7 bases from V and 8 from J; bases not matched to a gene: 6. CDR3 DNA: TGCGCCAGCAAAAGCGGGAGGATGGATGAGCAGTTCTTC. Translating gives CASKSGRMDEQFF.

This clone has at least ten counts. This chain connects TRBV11-2 to TRBJ1-1; D gene uncertain. Germline V CDR1 and CDR2: SGHAT, FQNNGV. Trimming cost V 0 bases and J 0 bases, with 8 bases left between them. This CDR3 is built from 15 residues. CDR3 sequence reads: CASSLDRYMNTEAFF. The CDR3 nucleotides are TGTGCCAGCAGCTTAGATAGGTACATGAACACTGAAGCTTTCTTT.

This clone appeared a few times. The chain combines TRBV10-3 with TRBJ2-7, with a possible D match to TRBD1 (5 bases). Deletions cut 2 bases from V and 7 bases from J, with 9 bases between. The CDR3 length is 12 residues. CDR1 and CDR2 (germline): ENHRY, SYGVKD. The CDR3 DNA sequence: TGTGCCATCAGTGAGACAGGTCAGGAGCAGTACTTC. This sequence encodes CAISETGQEQYF.

This clone is labeled medium-sized (0.01 to 0.1%). This rearrangement joins TRBV20-1 to TRBJ2-7; 12 bases are a match to TRBD1. CDR3 length: 15 amino acids. Unmatched junction bases numbered 4, after V lost 4 bases and J lost 0 bases. CDR1 and CDR2 (germline): DFQATT, SNEGSKA (reference sequence). CDR3 protein: CSATRDRGLSYEQYF. The CDR3 coding sequence is TGCAGTGCTACCCGGGACAGGGGGCTCTCCTACGAGCAGTACTTC.

This clone has ten or more counts. The junction and the germline gene differ at one end; a read error may be behind it. The gene calls are TRBV14 and TRBJ2-1; D is perhaps TRBD2 (6 bases). This CDR3 contains 15 residues. Germline CDR1 reads SGHDN; CDR2 reads FVKESK. The CDR3 DNA follows: TGTACCAGCAGCCAAGAAGTCCTAGCGCACAATGAGCAGTTCTTC. This gives the protein CTSSQEVLAHNEQFF.

This clone is medium-sized (0.01 to 0.1%) in the sample. V and J are TRBV28 and TRBJ1-1, with D uncertain. Germline values: CDR1 MDHEN, CDR2 SYDVKM. CDR3 length: 12 amino acids. Trimming cost V 6 bases and J 4 bases, with 9 bases left between them. The CDR3 sequence: CASSAQPTEAFF. The CDR3 DNA follows: TGTGCCAGCAGCGCACAGCCCACTGAAGCTTTCTTT. Together with reference TRBV28 and TRBJ1-1, the CDR3 gives the full variable domain: DVKVTQSSRYLVKRTGEKVFLECVQDMDHENMFWYRQDPGLGLRLIYFSYDVKMKEKGDIPEGYSVSREKKERFSLILESASTNQTSMYLCASSAQPTEAFFGQGTRLTVV.

The chain has TRBV20-1 and TRBJ1-1; D might be TRBD1 (5 bases). This CDR3 is built from 14 residues. CDR1 and CDR2 from the germline V gene are DFQATT and SNEGSKA (reference sequence). V was pared by 0 bases and J by 4 bases, with 12 bases between. The CDR3 region is CSARDVGGATEAFF. DNA of the CDR3: TGCAGTGCTAGAGATGTGGGGGGAGCCACTGAAGCTTTCTTT.

CDR3 amino acids: CASSSTITHNEQFF. CDR3 coding DNA: TGTGCCAGCAGCTCGACGATCACCCACAATGAGCAGTTCTTC. V and J are TRBV7-9 and TRBJ2-1; D gene unclear. The germline V and J ends were trimmed by 4 bases and 5 bases, with 12 bases remaining between them. This CDR3 is 14 amino acids long. CDR1 and CDR2 from the germline V gene are SEHNR and FQNEAQ (reference sequence). Full variable domain (remainder filled in from reference TRBV7-9 and TRBJ2-1): DTGVSQNPRHKITKRGQNVTFRCDPISEHNRLYWYRQTLGQGPEFLTYFQNEAQLEKSRLLSDRFSAERPKGSFSTLEIQRTEQGDSAMYLCASSSTITHNEQFFGPGTRLTVL.